This section outlines one TCR beta chain sequence together with its context. Its antigen remains unknown. PCR primers comprised 60 Vbeta and 13 Jbeta primers. Produced via immunoSEQ multiplex PCR; TCRdb's table is partial and in-frame only. The sample shows around 94,000 clones, 60% to 85% of them seen only once. The record originates from a study of cytomegalovirus exposure and HLA in healthy donors. Notes on the study in general: Among TCR sequences, most were rare, though some public TCRs appeared in many donors. Reportedly, TCR beta sequences accurately predicted HLA-A and HLA-B alleles in most subjects. A later analysis linked a missense variant in DCLRE1C to the trimming of TCR beta V and J genes.

The sequencing sample was made of PBMCs. The receptor was derived from a woman between 35 and 50 years old in good health and CMV-seropositive.

The CDR3 DNA reads as TGTGCCAGCAGTTTACCAGCGGGAGAAACTGAGCAGTTCTTC. This gives the protein CASSLPAGETEQFF. V and J are TRBV28 and TRBJ2-1; 8 nucleotides align to TRBD2. The CDR3 loop spans 14 amino acids. J gave up 9 bases and V 2 bases, and 6 bases lay outside the gene matches. Germline V lookup: CDR1 MDHEN, CDR2 SYDVKM. Full variable domain (missing parts from reference TRBV28 and TRBJ2-1): DVKVTQSSRYLVKRTGEKVFLECVQDMDHENMFWYRQDPGLGLRLIYFSYDVKMKEKGDIPEGYSVSREKKERFSLILESASTNQTSMYLCASSLPAGETEQFFGPGTRLTVL.